The clone carrying this TCR beta chain was recorded only once. The source of the sample is a study of cytomegalovirus exposure and HLA in healthy donors. This CDR3 contains 15 residues. V lost 6 bases and J lost 2, with 13 bases in between. Per germline, CDR1 MNHEY and CDR2 SVGAGI. Repertoires were generated with immunoSEQ multiplex PCR, while TCRdb's copy carries only in-frame clones and drops some. The sample records 120,000 to 150,000 clones, 86% being singletons. This TCR derives from a man younger than 30 in good health and CMV-seronegative. The source material was PBMCs. This chain uses TRBV6-5 with TRBJ2-2, with D possibly TRBD2 on 6 matching bases. CDR3 DNA sequence: TGTGCCAGCAGCTCCGGGACTCCTAACACCGGGGAGCTGTTTTTT. This encodes CASSSGTPNTGELFF.